This T cell receptor (beta chain) is drawn from a study of blood T cell repertoires in COVID-19 (dated by TCRdb to 2018 to 2021). Turning to the overall study: Samples covering the acute and convalescent phases of COVID-19 were provided by collaborators in the United States, Italy and Spain. The material from the prospective study consisted of cDNA or gDNA derived from T cells, B-cell-depleted T cells, or PBMCs. Subjects who had been exposed to COVID-19, were actively infected with it, or had recovered from it provided the deeply sampled blood TCRbeta repertoires that made up the dataset. A freely available public database, intended as a resource for researchers studying the immune response to SARS-CoV-2, is where the repertoires were released. The samples were drawn from two sources: the first 160 participants of the ongoing ImmuneRACE study, and over 950 subjects contributed by 6 global collaborators. Nearly every sample came with metadata listing a de-identified subject ID, COVID-19 status, age in years and sex. Where available, HLA class I and class II types were obtained from metadata supplied by the sample provider rather than from assay-based typing. Broad study findings and their caveats: The amount of clinical and demographic metadata varied by source and participant and was provided uncurated.

Taken from cysteine to phenylalanine, the CDR3 has 11 residues. Only the CDR3 part of the read is kept: 33 bases, read in frame from the first base. After removal of 6 bases from V and 5 bases from J, the junction retains 1 base not matched to a gene. Sequences SGHRS (CDR1) and YFSETQ (CDR2) are obtained from the germline V gene. The immunoSEQ Assay, a bias-controlled multiplex PCR, was used to amplify TCRbeta CDR3 regions from genomic DNA. Per the source publication's procedure: Within the assay, amplification of reference gene primers was used to estimate how many nucleated cells each sample contained. To quantify the absolute abundance of each unique TCRbeta CDR3 rearrangement, sequence reads were collapsed and filtered. For each sample, productive Simpson clonality was calculated as the square root of Simpson's diversity index across productive rearrangements. Not all clones reach the TCRdb copy of this immuneACCESS table, which keeps in-frame sequences only. Checked studies attribute under half of the gap to unresolved V genes and leave the rest unexplained. The V and J calls and clone size are taken from that table; D and trimming were inferred from the DNA. For this sample there are about 220,000 clones; 65% to 85% appear just once. The ten most abundant clones make up 2.3% of the sample.

Collaborating institutions collected whole blood in K2EDTA tubes following their own protocols. For TCRbeta analysis, collaborators shipped samples in one of three forms: frozen whole blood, isolated PBMCs, or DNA extracted from either of those sample types. This clone was seen just once. Its antigen remains undetermined. The sample holds no much larger clone one base away, and base qualities are not on file. The V and J genes are TRBV5-1 and TRBJ2-5; 7 of the junction bases match TRBD1. This receptor was identified in a woman in her sixties or seventies with acute or convalescent COVID-19. Sequenced material: peripheral blood. The encoded CDR3 is CASTRGETQYF. The DNA reads TGCGCCAGCACCAGGGGGGAGACCCAGTACTTC.